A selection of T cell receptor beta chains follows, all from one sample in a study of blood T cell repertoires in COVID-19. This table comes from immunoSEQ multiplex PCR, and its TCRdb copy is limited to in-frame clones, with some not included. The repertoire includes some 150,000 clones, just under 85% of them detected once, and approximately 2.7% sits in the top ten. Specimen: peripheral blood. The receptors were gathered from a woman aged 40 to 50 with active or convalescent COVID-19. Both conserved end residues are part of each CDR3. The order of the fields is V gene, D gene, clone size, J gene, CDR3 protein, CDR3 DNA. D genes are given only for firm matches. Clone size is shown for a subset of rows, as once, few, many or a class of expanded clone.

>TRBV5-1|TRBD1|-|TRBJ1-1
CASSLPGTEPEAFF
TGCGCCAGCAGCTTGCCCGGGACAGAACCTGAAGCTTTCTTT
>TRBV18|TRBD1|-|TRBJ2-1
CASSPPGQTDNEQFF
TGTGCCAGCTCACCCCCGGGACAGACTGACAATGAGCAGTTCTTC
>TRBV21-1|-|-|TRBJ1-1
CASSKVGGGAFF
-
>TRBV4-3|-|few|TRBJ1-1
CASSQARGRPEAFF
TGCGCCAGCAGCCAAGCCAGGGGTCGGCCTGAAGCTTTCTTT
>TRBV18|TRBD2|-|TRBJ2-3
CASSPPGLANTDTQYF
TGTGCCAGCTCACCCCCGGGACTAGCGAACACAGATACGCAGTATTTT
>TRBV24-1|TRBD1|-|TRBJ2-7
CATSDSGQGDPYEQYF
TGTGCCACCAGTGATTCAGGACAGGGGGACCCCTACGAGCAGTACTTC
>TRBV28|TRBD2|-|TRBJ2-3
CASSYDLGGRALRTQYF
TGTGCCAGCAGTTATGATCTCGGCGGGAGGGCCTTGCGGACGCAGTATTTT
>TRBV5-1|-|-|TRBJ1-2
CASSPADNYLGYTF
TGCGCCAGCAGCCCGGCGGATAACTATTTAGGCTACACCTTC
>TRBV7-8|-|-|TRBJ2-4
CASSLALVGSNIQYF
TGTGCCAGCAGCTTAGCGCTGGTCGGGAGCAACATTCAGTACTTC
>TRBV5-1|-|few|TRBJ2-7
CASSLAAGWDSEQYF
TGCGCCAGCAGCTTGGCGGCAGGGTGGGATTCCGAGCAGTACTTC
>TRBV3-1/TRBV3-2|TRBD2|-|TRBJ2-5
CASSHIGRGAPHF
TGTGCCAGCAGCCATATCGGGCGGGGGGCCCCCCACTTC
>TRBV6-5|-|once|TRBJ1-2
CASSPNRDGYTF
TGTGCCAGCAGCCCCAACAGGGACGGCTACACCTTC
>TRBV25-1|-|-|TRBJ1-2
CASSLQGNYGYTF
TGTGCCAGCAGTTTGCAGGGGAACTATGGCTACACCTTC
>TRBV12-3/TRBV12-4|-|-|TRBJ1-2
CASSGSFNYGYTF
TGTGCCAGCAGTGGTAGTTTTAACTATGGCTACACCTTC
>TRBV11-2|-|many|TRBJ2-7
CASSLRGGLYEQYF
TGTGCCAGCAGCCTTCGGGGAGGACTATACGAGCAGTACTTC
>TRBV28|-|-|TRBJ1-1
CASSLGVTMNTEAFF
TGTGCCAGCAGTTTGGGAGTGACCATGAACACTGAAGCTTTCTTT
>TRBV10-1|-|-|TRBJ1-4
CASSTGGTNEKLFF
TGCGCCAGCAGTACCGGTGGTACTAATGAAAAACTGTTTTTT
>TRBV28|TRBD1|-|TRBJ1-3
CASSFAYRGLGSGNTIYF
TGTGCCAGCAGTTTCGCATACAGGGGGCTTGGGTCTGGAAACACCATATATTTT
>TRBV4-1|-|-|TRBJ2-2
CASSHLQGDDTGELFF
TGCGCCAGCAGCCACCTACAGGGAGACGACACCGGGGAGCTGTTTTTT
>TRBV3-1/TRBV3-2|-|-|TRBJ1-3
CASSQTRDITGNTIYF
TGTGCCAGCAGCCAGACCAGGGACATTACTGGAAACACCATATATTTT
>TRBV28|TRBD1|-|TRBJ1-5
CASSSGTGGFQPQHF
TGTGCCAGCAGTTCTGGGACAGGGGGTTTTCAGCCCCAGCATTTT
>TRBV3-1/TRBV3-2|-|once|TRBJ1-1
CAGTQGRGEAFF
TGTGCCGGCACACAGGGACGGGGTGAAGCTTTCTTT
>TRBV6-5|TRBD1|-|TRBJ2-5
CASSYETGEGRQYF
TGTGCCAGCAGTTACGAGACAGGGGAAGGTCGGCAGTACTTC
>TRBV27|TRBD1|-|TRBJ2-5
CASSFDRAETQYF
TGTGCCAGCAGTTTCGACAGGGCAGAGACCCAGTACTTC
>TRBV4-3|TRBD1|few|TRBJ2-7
CASSQAEDRAYEQYF
TGCGCCAGCAGCCAAGCGGAAGACAGGGCCTACGAGCAGTACTTC
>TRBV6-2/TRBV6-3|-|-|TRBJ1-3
CASSYLRDISGNTIYF
TGTGCCAGCAGTTACCTAAGGGACATATCTGGAAACACCATATATTTT
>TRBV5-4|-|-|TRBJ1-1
CASSLAQEDTEAFF
TGTGCCAGCAGCTTGGCCCAGGAGGACACTGAAGCTTTCTTT
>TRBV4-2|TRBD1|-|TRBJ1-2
CASSQTGTGDLYGYTF
TGTGCCAGCAGCCAGACCGGGACAGGGGACCTCTATGGCTACACCTTC
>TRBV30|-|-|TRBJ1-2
CAWHQGTYGYTF
TGTGCCTGGCACCAGGGGACCTATGGCTACACCTTC
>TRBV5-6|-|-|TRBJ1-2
CASVGGPSYGYTF
TGTGCCAGCGTCGGAGGTCCAAGCTATGGCTACACCTTC
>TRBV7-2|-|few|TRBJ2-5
CASSLAGLAKGTQYF
TGTGCCAGCAGCTTAGCGGGCCTCGCGAAAGGGACCCAGTACTTC
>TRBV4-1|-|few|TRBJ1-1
CASSQDDRMNTEAFF
TGCGCCAGCAGCCAAGATGACAGGATGAACACTGAAGCTTTCTTT
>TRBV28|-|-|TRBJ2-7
CASSSGSPPYEQYF
TGTGCCAGCAGTTCCGGGTCCCCCCCCTACGAGCAGTACTTC
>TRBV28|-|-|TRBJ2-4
CASSLPPRDIQYF
TGTGCCAGCAGTTTACCCCCGCGGGACATTCAGTACTTC
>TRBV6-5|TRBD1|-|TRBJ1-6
CASSYSRDSLNSPLHF
TGTGCCAGCAGTTACTCGAGGGACAGCCTTAATTCACCCCTCCACTTT
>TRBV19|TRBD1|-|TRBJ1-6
CASSIRTGGSNSPLHF
TGTGCCAGTAGTATCCGGACAGGGGGCTCTAATTCACCCCTCCACTTT
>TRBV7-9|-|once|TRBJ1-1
CASSFSNTEAFF
TGTGCCAGCAGCTTCTCCAACACTGAAGCTTTCTTT
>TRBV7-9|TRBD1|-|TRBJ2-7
CASSFTGGSYEQYF
TGTGCCAGCAGCTTTACAGGGGGTTCCTACGAGCAGTACTTC
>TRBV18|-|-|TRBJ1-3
CASSPQETRTRENTIYF
TGTGCCAGCTCACCACAGGAGACCAGGACGAGGGAGAACACCATATATTTT
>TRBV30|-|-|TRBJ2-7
CAWSALYRATYEQYF
TGTGCCTGGAGTGCCCTCTACAGGGCTACCTACGAGCAGTACTTC
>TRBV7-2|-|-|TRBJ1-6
CATGALRGNSPLHF
TGTGCCACCGGGGCCCTTCGGGGGAATTCACCCCTCCACTTT
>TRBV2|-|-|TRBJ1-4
CASSREVNEKLFF
TGTGCCAGCTCCAGGGAGGTGAATGAAAAACTGTTTTTT
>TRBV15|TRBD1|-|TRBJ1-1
CATSRGQGATEAFF
TGTGCCACCAGCAGAGGACAGGGGGCCACTGAAGCTTTCTTT
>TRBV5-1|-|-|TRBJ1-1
CASSSARSNTEAFF
TGCGCCAGCAGCTCTGCCCGGAGCAACACTGAAGCTTTCTTT
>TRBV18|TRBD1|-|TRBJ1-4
CASSLGQGGEKLFF
TGTGCCAGCTCACTGGGACAGGGAGGTGAAAAACTGTTTTTT
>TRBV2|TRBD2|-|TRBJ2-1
CASSGEGSGNEQFF
TGTGCCAGCAGCGGGGAGGGAAGCGGCAATGAGCAGTTCTTC
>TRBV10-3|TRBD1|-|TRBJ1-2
CAISGTGGDFDGYTF
TGTGCCATCAGCGGGACAGGGGGGGACTTCGATGGCTACACCTTC
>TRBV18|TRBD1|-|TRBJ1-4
CASSPPDRGTNEKLFF
TGTGCCAGCTCACCTCCCGACAGGGGAACTAATGAAAAACTGTTTTTT
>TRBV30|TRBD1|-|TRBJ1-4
CAWSGQLNEKLFF
TGTGCCTGGTCGGGACAGCTTAATGAAAAACTGTTTTTT
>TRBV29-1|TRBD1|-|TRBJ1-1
CSVAMDRLNTEAFF
TGCAGCGTTGCGATGGACAGGTTGAACACTGAAGCTTTCTTT
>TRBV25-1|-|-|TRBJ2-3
CASSEFGGSTDTQYF
TGTGCCAGCAGTGAATTTGGAGGGAGCACAGATACGCAGTATTTT
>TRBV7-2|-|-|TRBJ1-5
CASSLDPSQPQHF
TGTGCCAGCAGCTTAGACCCGAGTCAGCCCCAGCATTTT
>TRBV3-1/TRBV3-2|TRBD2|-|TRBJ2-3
CASSQRLADTQYF
TGTGCCAGCAGCCAGAGACTAGCGGATACGCAGTATTTT
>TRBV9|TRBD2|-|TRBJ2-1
CASSLSSGNNNEQFF
TGTGCCAGCAGCCTATCTAGCGGGAATAACAATGAGCAGTTCTTC
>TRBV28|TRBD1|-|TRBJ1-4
CASRRQGLDEKLFF
TGTGCCAGCAGACGACAGGGTCTCGATGAAAAACTGTTTTTT